This T cell receptor (beta chain) was identified in a study of blood T cell repertoires in COVID-19. Study as a whole: Samples taken during acute and convalescent COVID-19 were collected in the United States, Italy and Spain. The analysed material was cDNA or gDNA that came from T cells, B-cell-depleted T cells, or PBMCs.

The germline gives CDR1 LNHDA, CDR2 SQIVND (reference sequence). The CDR3 is 17 amino acids. Trimming took 4 bases from V and 0 from J, leaving 13 bases between them. Under the authors' procedure: Amplification of reference gene primers was used by the study to estimate nucleated cell counts. The protocol was immunoSEQ multiplex PCR, while the TCRdb copy is restricted to in-frame clones and leaves out a portion. Clone size and the V and J calls come from that table; the DNA yielded D and trimming. The sample shows about 330,000 clones, roughly 90% of them seen only once. The V gene is TRBV19, the J gene TRBJ2-6; D unresolved. Sequencing was carried out using peripheral blood. The receptor comes from a man between 18 and 35 years old who had recovered from COVID-19. As DNA, the CDR3 is TGTGCCAGTAGTACCATATTATCGGGCTCTGGGGCCAACGTCCTGACTTTC. Residues: CASSTILSGSGANVLTF.